Listed here are 12 T cell receptor beta chains from one sample, sequenced in a study of blood T cells in healthy people across ages. Next came a second PCR, run for about 7 to 12 cycles, which used a sample-barcoded 5' primer along with a J-beta primer mix. TCRdb independently ran MiXCR on the 5' RACE reads; one entry per CDR3 protein. Counted here are over 1.5 million distinct CDR3 sequences, around 50% occurring once; the ten biggest clones make up 2.1%. Sequenced input: blood. These receptors were taken from a woman between 40 and 50 years old in good health.

The chain has TRBV2 and TRBJ2-3; D ambiguous. Trimming shortened V by 8 bases and J by 5 bases, and 14 bases separated the two germline ends. CDR1 and CDR2 (germline): SNHLY, FYNNEI. The length of the CDR3 is 13 residues. The CDR3 region is CASGTLVIDTQYF. The CDR3 DNA is TGTGCCAGCGGAACCCTAGTAATAGATACGCAGTATTTT.

The rearrangement links TRBV5-1 to TRBJ2-3, with 8 bases matching TRBD2. The CDR3 runs 15 residues. From germline, CDR1 is SGHRS and CDR2 YFSETQ. V was clipped by 4 bases and J by 0 bases; unmatched bases: 4. The CDR3 is CASSSGGHSTDTQYF. The CDR3 DNA sequence: TGCGCCAGCAGCAGCGGGGGCCACAGCACAGATACGCAGTATTTT.

The chain recombines TRBV20-1 with TRBJ2-1; 7 bases map to TRBD1. J was trimmed by 9 bases and V by 3 bases; bases with no gene match: 11. This CDR3 has 14 residues. Germline V CDR1 and CDR2: DFQATT, SNEGSKA (reference sequence). This chain's CDR3 is CSASVLQGVTEQFF. The DNA for the CDR3 is TGCAGTGCTAGTGTGCTTCAGGGGGTCACTGAGCAGTTCTTC.

Remarks on this clonotype: One end of the junction fails to match germline, which may point to a read error. V gene TRBV9 combines with J gene TRBJ1-5, with D possibly being TRBD1 (5 bases). Germline V gene sequence: CDR1 SGDLS, CDR2 YYNGEE. This CDR3 is built from 15 residues. The CDR3 region is CACSAAGTIGQPQHF. The DNA for the CDR3 is TGTGCCTGCAGCGCAGCCGGGACGATTGGTCAGCCCCAGCATTTT.

Notes on this clonotype: One end of the junction fails to match germline, which may point to a read error. The chain joins TRBV20-1 to TRBJ2-5, with 7 positions matching TRBD1. Germline V gene sequence: CDR1 DFQATT, CDR2 SNEGSKA (reference sequence). The CDR3 totals 15 residues. The CDR3 is CSARTQGQTSLTRYF. The CDR3 DNA reads TGCAGTGCTAGAACTCAGGGACAGACATCCTTGACCCGGTACTTC.

In its sample, this clonotype was seen a few times. The chain is built from TRBV3-1 and TRBJ2-1, with TRBD1 matching over 8 bases. Looked up from germline, CDR1 is LGHDT and CDR2 is YNNKEL (reference sequence). With 0 bases clipped from V and 8 bases from J, the junction kept 12 bases outside the gene matches. CDR3 size: 17 residues. Here the CDR3 reads CASSQEVGQGFGHEQFF. In DNA form, the CDR3 reads TGTGCCAGCAGCCAAGAGGTAGGACAGGGTTTTGGGCATGAGCAGTTCTTC.

This clonotype was counted only a few times. The rearrangement uses TRBV2 and TRBJ2-3; D not resolved. The germline gives CDR1 SNHLY, CDR2 FYNNEI. The CDR3 is 14 residues long. Deletions cut 2 bases from V and 5 bases from J, with 11 bases between. CDR3 protein: CASSERFGKDTQYF. In DNA form, the CDR3 reads TGTGCCAGCAGTGAACGGTTCGGCAAAGATACGCAGTATTTT.

This clonotype was counted only a few times. The chain couples TRBV5-1 to TRBJ2-5; D may match TRBD1 or TRBD2 (5 bases each). With 0 bases removed from V and 1 base from J, the gap between germline ends came to 13 bases. The germline V gene encodes CDR1 SGHRS and CDR2 YFSETQ. The CDR3 sequence is 16 residues long. CDR3 amino acids: CASSLGLGVLQETQYF. CDR3 DNA: TGCGCCAGCAGCTTGGGTTTGGGGGTACTCCAAGAGACCCAGTACTTC.

The chain employs TRBV20-1 and TRBJ2-5; TRBD2 is a possible D gene (7 bases). Trimming removed 6 bases from V and 5 bases from J, with 16 bases in between. Germline V lookup: CDR1 DFQATT, CDR2 SNEGSKA (reference sequence). This CDR3 is 13 amino acids long. The CDR3 sequence: CSAFRGAEETQYF. DNA for the CDR3: TGCAGTGCCTTCCGGGGGGCTGAGGAGACCCAGTACTTC.

In this sample, this clonotype turned up a few times. This chain links TRBV7-2 with TRBJ2-1; 9 bases map to TRBD2. CDR3 length: 14 amino acids. Germline V gives CDR1 SGHTA, CDR2 FQGNSA. J lost 7 bases, V lost 3 bases, and 4 bases had no gene match. The CDR3 DNA reads TGTGCCAGCAGCTTTGAGCGGGGGGAAAATGAGCAGTTCTTC. Translation gives CASSFERGENEQFF. The full variable domain, in which reference TRBV7-2 and TRBJ2-1 provide the parts outside the CDR3, is GAGVSQSPSNKVTEKGKDVELRCDPISGHTALYWYRQSLGQGLEFLIYFQGNSAPDKSGLPSDRFSAERTGGSVSTLTIQRTQQEDSAVYLCASSFERGENEQFFGPGTRLTVL.

V gene TRBV24-1 combines with J gene TRBJ2-5; D not certain. This CDR3 spans 13 amino acids. The germline CDR1 and CDR2 sequences are KGHDR and SFDVKD. The ends were cut back, 5 bases at V and 4 bases at J, with 10 bases in the middle. The CDR3 region is CATSGTKRETQYF. CDR3 bases: TGTGCCACCAGTGGGACCAAACGAGAGACCCAGTACTTC.

The chain couples TRBV5-6 to TRBJ2-5, with TRBD1 matching 9 bases. Judging by the DNA end, TRBJ2-7 fits better; the J call may be wrong. Looked up from germline, CDR1 is SGHDT and CDR2 is YYEEEE. This CDR3 has 15 residues. DNA of the CDR3: TGTGCCAGCAGCCACGGGACAGGGTTTGGGTACGAGCAGTACTTC. Protein sequence: CASSHGTGFGYEQYF.